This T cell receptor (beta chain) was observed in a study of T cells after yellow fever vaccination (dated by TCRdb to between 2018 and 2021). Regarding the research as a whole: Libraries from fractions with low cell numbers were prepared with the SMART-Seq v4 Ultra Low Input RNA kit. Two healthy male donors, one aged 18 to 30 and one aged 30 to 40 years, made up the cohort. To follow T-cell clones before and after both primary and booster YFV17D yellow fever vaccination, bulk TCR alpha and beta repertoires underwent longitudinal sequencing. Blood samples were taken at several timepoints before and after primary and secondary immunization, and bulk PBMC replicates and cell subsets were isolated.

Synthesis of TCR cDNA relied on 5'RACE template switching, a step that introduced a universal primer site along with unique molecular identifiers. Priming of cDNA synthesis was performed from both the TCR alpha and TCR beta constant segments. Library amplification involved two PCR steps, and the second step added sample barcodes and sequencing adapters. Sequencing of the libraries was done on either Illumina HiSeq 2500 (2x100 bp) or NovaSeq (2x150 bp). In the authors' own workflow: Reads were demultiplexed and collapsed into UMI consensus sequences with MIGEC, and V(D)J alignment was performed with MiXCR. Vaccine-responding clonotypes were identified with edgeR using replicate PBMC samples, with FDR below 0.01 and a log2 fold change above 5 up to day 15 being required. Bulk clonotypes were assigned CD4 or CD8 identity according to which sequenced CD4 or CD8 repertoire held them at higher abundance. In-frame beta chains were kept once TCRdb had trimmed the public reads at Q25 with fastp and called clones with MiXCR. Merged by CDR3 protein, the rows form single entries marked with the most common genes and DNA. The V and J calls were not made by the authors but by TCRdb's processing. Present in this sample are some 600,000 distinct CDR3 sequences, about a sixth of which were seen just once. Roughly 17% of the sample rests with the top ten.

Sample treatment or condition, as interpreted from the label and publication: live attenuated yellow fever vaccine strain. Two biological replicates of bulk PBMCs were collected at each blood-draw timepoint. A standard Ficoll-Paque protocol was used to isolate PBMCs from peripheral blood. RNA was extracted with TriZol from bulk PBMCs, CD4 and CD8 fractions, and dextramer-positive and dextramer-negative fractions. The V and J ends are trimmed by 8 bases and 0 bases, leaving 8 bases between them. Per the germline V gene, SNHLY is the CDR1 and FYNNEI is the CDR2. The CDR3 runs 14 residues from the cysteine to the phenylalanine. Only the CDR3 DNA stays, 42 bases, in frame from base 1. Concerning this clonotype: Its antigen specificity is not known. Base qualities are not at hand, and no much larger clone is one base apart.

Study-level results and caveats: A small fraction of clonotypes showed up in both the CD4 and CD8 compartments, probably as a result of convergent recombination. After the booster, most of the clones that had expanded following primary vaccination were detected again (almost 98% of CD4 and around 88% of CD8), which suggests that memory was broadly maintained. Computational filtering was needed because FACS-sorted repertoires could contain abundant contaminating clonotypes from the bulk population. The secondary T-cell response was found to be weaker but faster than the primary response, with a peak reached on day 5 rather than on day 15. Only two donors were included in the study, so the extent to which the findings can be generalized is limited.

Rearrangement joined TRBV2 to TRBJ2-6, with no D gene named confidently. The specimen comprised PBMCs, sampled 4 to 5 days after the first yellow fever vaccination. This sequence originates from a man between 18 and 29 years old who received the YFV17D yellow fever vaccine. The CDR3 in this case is CASRRSSGANVLTF. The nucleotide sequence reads TGTGCCAGCCGACGGAGCTCTGGGGCCAACGTCCTGACTTTC.